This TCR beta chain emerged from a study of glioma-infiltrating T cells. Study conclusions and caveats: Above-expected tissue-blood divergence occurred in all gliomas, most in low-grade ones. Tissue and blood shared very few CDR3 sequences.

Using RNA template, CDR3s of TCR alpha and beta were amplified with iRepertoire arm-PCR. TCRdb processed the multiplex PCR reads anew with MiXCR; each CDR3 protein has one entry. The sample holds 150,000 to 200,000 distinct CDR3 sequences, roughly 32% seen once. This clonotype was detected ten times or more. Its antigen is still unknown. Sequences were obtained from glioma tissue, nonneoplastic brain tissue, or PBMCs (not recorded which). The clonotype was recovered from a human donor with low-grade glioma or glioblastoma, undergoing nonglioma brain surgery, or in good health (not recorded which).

The CDR3 DNA reads TGTGCCAGCAGTTACTCGACTAGCGGGATGCTCTACGAGCAGTACTTC. Translated, it gives CASSYSTSGMLYEQYF. V usage is TRBV6-2 or TRBV6-3 and J usage is TRBJ2-7; 11 bases map to TRBD2. Per germline, CDR1 MNHEY and CDR2 SVGEGT. This CDR3 has 16 amino acids. V shed 0 bases and J 3 bases; nucleotides not matched to a gene: 4.